Presented here are 30 T cell receptor beta chains from one specimen sequenced in a study of blood T cell repertoires in COVID-19. Clones were read by immunoSEQ multiplex PCR, and TCRdb kept only the in-frame ones, dropping some. The repertoire holds around 180,000 clones, with approximately 90% as singletons. Material for sequencing was peripheral blood. The receptors here all came from a human donor in a cohort sampled during active COVID-19.

This chain connects TRBV21-1 to TRBJ1-3. TRBV21-1 is a documented pseudogene. This CDR3 region has 15 residues. CDR3 residues: CASSKARGLPNTIYF. In DNA, the CDR3 is TGTGCCAGCAGCAAAGCTCGGGGGTTGCCAAACACCATATATTTT.

This rearrangement joins TRBV27 to TRBJ1-2; D unresolved. Trimming took 1 base from V and 1 from J, leaving 10 bases between them. Germline V gene sequence: CDR1 MNHEY, CDR2 SMNVEV (reference sequence). CDR3 length: 15 residues. CDR3 nucleotide sequence: TGTGCCAGCAGTTTATTCGGGGTAAATAACTATGGCTACACCTTC. Amino acids: CASSLFGVNNYGYTF.

The chain uses TRBV11-2 and TRBJ1-2; TRBD1 matches 9 bases. The trim removed 5 bases at V and 3 bases at J, leaving 10 bases unmatched. Germline CDR1 is SGHAT and CDR2 is FQNNGV. The CDR3 is made up of 16 amino acids. The CDR3 nucleotides read TGTGCCAGCAGCCCCCATCCGACAGGGGGGGACTATGGCTACACCTTC. Its translation: CASSPHPTGGDYGYTF.

The rearrangement links TRBV2 to TRBJ1-4; D gene unclear. The V end lost 6 bases, the J end lost 4 bases, and 15 bases lay between the germline ends. The V gene's germline CDR1 is SNHLY and CDR2 FYNNEI. The CDR3 consists of 15 residues. CDR3 sequence reads: CASRGVAGYNEKLFF. The CDR3 nucleotides read TGTGCCAGCAGGGGAGTGGCAGGATATAATGAAAAACTGTTTTTT.

This chain uses TRBV15 with TRBJ1-6; TRBD1 aligns across 8 bases. The germline gives CDR1 LNHNV, CDR2 YYDKDF (reference sequence). V lost 4 bases and J lost 9; bases outside the gene matches: 5. There are 14 residues in the CDR3. Here the CDR3 DNA reads TGTGCCACCAGCAAAGGACAGGGCCCTTCACCCCTCCACTTT. It specifies CATSKGQGPSPLHF. Based on the CDR3 plus reference TRBV15 and TRBJ1-6, the full variable domain is DAMVIQNPRYQVTQFGKPVTLSCSQTLNHNVMYWYQQKSSQAPKLLFHYYDKDFNNEADTPDNFQSRRPNTSFCFLDIRSPGLGDTAMYLCATSKGQGPSPLHFGNGTRLTVT.

This clone was seen once. The V gene is TRBV28, the J gene TRBJ1-2; D not certain. This CDR3 region has 13 residues. From germline, CDR1 is MDHEN and CDR2 SYDVKM. Trimming removed 6 bases at V and 4 bases at J, with 12 bases between. CDR3 nucleotide sequence: TGTGCCAGCAGCCTACAGAATTCCTATGGCTACACCTTC. It codes for CASSLQNSYGYTF.

V is TRBV29-1 and J is TRBJ2-7; perhaps TRBD2 as D (6 bases). V dropped 5 bases and J dropped 5 bases, with 13 bases sitting between them. CDR1 SQVTM and CDR2 ANQGSEA come from the germline V gene. The CDR3 runs to 12 residues. The CDR3 coding sequence is TGCAGCGTTCCCCGGGAGTACAACGAGCAGTACTTC. Translation gives CSVPREYNEQYF.

V and J are TRBV18 and TRBJ2-5; 7 nucleotides line up with TRBD1. The CDR3 is made up of 15 amino acids. CDR1 KGHSH and CDR2 LQKENI come from the germline V gene. Trimming took 3 bases from V and 5 from J; bases not matched to a gene: 9. CDR3 in amino acids: CASSPRDSLGETQYF. CDR3 nucleotides: TGTGCCAGCTCACCCCGGGACAGTCTAGGGGAGACCCAGTACTTC.

V usage is TRBV7-9 and J usage is TRBJ2-7; 10 nucleotides align to TRBD1. V was clipped by 2 bases and J by 9 bases; unmatched bases: 4. CDR1 is SEHNR and CDR2 is FQNEAQ in the germline V gene (reference sequence). This CDR3 contains 13 residues. CDR3 sequence reads: CASSLQTGGGQYF. Here the CDR3 DNA reads TGTGCCAGCAGCTTACAGACAGGGGGCGGGCAGTACTTC.

The chain joins TRBV6-5 to TRBJ2-3, with D possibly being TRBD2 (6 bases). CDR1 is MNHEY, CDR2 SVGAGI, per germline. The CDR3 extends over 15 amino acids. V was pared by 7 bases and J by 0 bases, with 14 bases between. DNA for the CDR3: TGTGCCAGCATGAGGGAGGATACTAGCACAGATACGCAGTATTTT. Translated, it gives CASMREDTSTDTQYF.

V gene TRBV9 combines with J gene TRBJ2-1; 10 bases line up with TRBD2. J lost 4 bases, V lost 3 bases, and 4 bases had no gene match. The V gene's germline CDR1 is SGDLS and CDR2 YYNGEE. The CDR3 is made up of 15 amino acids. In nucleotides, the CDR3 is TGTGCCAGCAGCGAGACTAGCGGGCTATACAATGAGCAGTTCTTC. Protein sequence: CASSETSGLYNEQFF.

The J gene is TRBJ2-7, the V gene TRBV7-9, with a weak D call TRBD1 (5 bases). Trimming took 1 base from V and 5 from J, leaving 12 bases between them. The CDR3 has 14 amino acids. CDR1 and CDR2 from the germline V gene are SEHNR and FQNEAQ (reference sequence). The CDR3 is CASSLGAGNHEQYF. In DNA, the CDR3 is TGTGCCAGCAGCTTAGGGGCAGGGAACCACGAGCAGTACTTC.

The chain has TRBV11-2 and TRBJ1-6; 8 positions match TRBD1. The V gene's germline CDR1 is SGHAT and CDR2 FQNNGV. The CDR3 sequence is 15 residues long. Trimming at V came to 5 bases and at J to 10 bases, leaving 10 bases not matched to a gene. The CDR3 loop is CASSADRAPPSPLHF. CDR3 DNA sequence: TGTGCCAGCAGCGCGGACAGGGCGCCCCCCTCACCCCTCCACTTT.

This sequence joins TRBV4-1 and TRBJ2-7, with TRBD1 matching 8 bases. Germline V CDR1 and CDR2: MGHRA, YSYEKL. With 4 bases clipped from V and 2 bases from J, the junction kept 4 bases outside the gene matches. The CDR3 has 14 amino acids. The CDR3 sequence is CASSREGQAYEQYF. In DNA form, the CDR3 reads TGCGCCAGCAGCCGAGAGGGACAGGCCTACGAGCAGTACTTC.

The chain joins TRBV11-3 to TRBJ2-3, with 9 bases fitting TRBD2. The CDR3 contains 15 residues. V lost 1 base and J lost 2; bases outside the gene matches: 1. Germline V gene data show CDR1 as SGHNT and CDR2 as YENEEA. The CDR3: CASSLASGTTDTQYF. The CDR3 DNA reads as TGTGCCAGCAGCTTAGCTAGCGGGACCACAGATACGCAGTATTTT.

The chain joins TRBV30 to TRBJ1-1; no clear D. This CDR3 has 13 residues. CDR1 and CDR2 (germline): GTSNPN, SVGIG (reference sequence). Trimming stripped 0 bases from V and 6 bases from J, with 11 bases between. DNA of the CDR3: TGTGCCTGGAGTGTTGGTTCCGAGGCTGAAGCTTTCTTT. Amino acid sequence: CAWSVGSEAEAFF.

The V call is TRBV9, the J call TRBJ2-3; D remains unclear. V was pared by 0 bases and J by 0 bases, with 5 bases between. Germline CDR1 SGDLS, CDR2 YYNGEE. The CDR3 has 14 residues. CDR3 DNA sequence: TGTGCCAGCAGCGTAGAGCCGAGCACAGATACGCAGTATTTT. Protein sequence: CASSVEPSTDTQYF.

The chain couples TRBV23-1 to TRBJ1-6, with 9 bases identical to TRBD1. TRBV23-1 has ORF status, its function being uncertain. This CDR3 spans 15 amino acids. J was trimmed by 11 bases and V by 2 bases; bases with no gene match: 7. The CDR3 reads CASSQGDREGTPLHF. In DNA, the CDR3 is TGCGCCAGCAGTCAAGGGGACAGGGAGGGCACACCCCTCCACTTT.

The CDR3 region is CASSLTQGFEAFF. CDR3 DNA sequence: TGCGCCAGCAGCCTCACCCAGGGTTTTGAAGCTTTCTTT. The gene calls are TRBV4-3 and TRBJ1-1, with D perhaps TRBD1 (5 bases). V lost 4 bases and J lost 7, with 13 bases in between. Germline CDR1 LGHNA, CDR2 YSLEER. This CDR3 is built from 13 residues.

The chain uses TRBV28 and TRBJ1-4; D is perhaps TRBD1 (5 bases). Germline assignment: CDR1 MDHEN and CDR2 SYDVKM. The V and J ends lost 6 bases and 7 bases respectively, with 30 bases between them. The CDR3 length is 19 residues. The CDR3 is CASRVSRAPGHYFAEKLFF. The CDR3, as DNA: TGTGCCAGCAGAGTTTCCCGGGCTCCCGGACATTACTTCGCTGAAAAACTGTTTTTT.

CDR3 sequence: CASSPNPGSSYEQYF. The CDR3 DNA sequence: TGTGCCAGCTCACCGAACCCAGGGTCTTCCTACGAGCAGTACTTC. The chain links TRBV18 to TRBJ2-7; D is possibly TRBD1 (5 bases). The CDR3 runs 15 residues. V was clipped by 3 bases and J by 1 base, with 13 bases between them. The germline gives CDR1 KGHSH, CDR2 LQKENI.

This chain joins TRBV5-6 and TRBJ2-7, with 9 nucleotides matching TRBD1. The V and J ends lost 3 bases and 1 base, in that order; junction bases with no gene match: 5. Germline V gene data show CDR1 as SGHDT and CDR2 as YYEEEE. The CDR3 loop spans 15 amino acids. CDR3 coding DNA: TGTGCCAGCAGCTGGCAGGGGACAGGGTCCTACGAGCAGTACTTC. Amino acids: CASSWQGTGSYEQYF.

The chain links TRBV10-3 to TRBJ1-2, with D possibly being TRBD1 (5 bases). V lost 7 bases, J lost 0 bases, and 12 bases lay in between. CDR1 ENHRY and CDR2 SYGVKD come from the germline V gene. The CDR3 has 14 amino acids. The CDR3 DNA reads TGTGCCATCACCCCCGGGACTTCTAACTATGGCTACACCTTC. Encoded protein: CAITPGTSNYGYTF.

This sequence joins TRBV5-8 and TRBJ1-5, with D maybe TRBD1 (6 bases). The CDR3 spans 15 residues. The V end lost 2 bases, the J end lost 0 bases, and 9 bases lay between the germline ends. Germline V lookup: CDR1 SGHTS, CDR2 YDEGEE. CDR3 residues: CASSFQGYSNQPQHF. The CDR3 DNA reads TGTGCCAGCAGCTTCCAGGGGTATAGCAATCAGCCCCAGCATTTT.

This chain uses TRBV7-9 with TRBJ2-1; TRBD2 agrees at 10 bases. With V trimmed by 3 bases and J by 0 bases, 8 bases remained unmatched. The CDR3 runs 18 residues. Germline lookup yields CDR1 SEHNR and CDR2 FQNEAQ (reference sequence). CDR3 loop: CASSFGTSGTSSYNEQFF. CDR3 bases: TGTGCCAGCAGCTTTGGCACTAGCGGGACAAGCTCCTACAATGAGCAGTTCTTC.

The rearrangement uses TRBV5-4 and TRBJ2-3, with 12 bases lining up with TRBD2. This CDR3 is built from 18 residues. CDR1 is SGHNT, CDR2 YYREEE, per germline (reference sequence). The trim removed 1 base at V and 4 bases at J, leaving 10 bases unmatched. In DNA form, the CDR3 reads TGTGCCAGCAGCTTGATGGGTCTAGCGGGGGGGACCGCAGATACGCAGTATTTT. Amino acid sequence: CASSLMGLAGGTADTQYF.

V is TRBV5-1 and J is TRBJ1-3; 12 nucleotides agree with TRBD1. V lost 3 bases and J lost 4; bases outside the gene matches: 5. The CDR3 contains 16 residues. Germline CDR1 and CDR2: SGHRS and YFSETQ. The CDR3 loop reads CASSSGQGARGNTIYF. The CDR3 DNA reads TGCGCCAGCAGCTCGGGACAGGGGGCCCGCGGAAACACCATATATTTT.

This sequence joins TRBV29-1 and TRBJ1-6; 10 bases fit TRBD1. Unmatched junction bases numbered 3, after V lost 6 bases and J lost 7 bases. The germline V gene encodes CDR1 SQVTM and CDR2 ANQGSEA. The CDR3 runs 13 residues. The CDR3 nucleotides are TGCAGCGTACAGACAGGGGGCAATTCACCCCTCCACTTT. Translation: CSVQTGGNSPLHF.

A few counts support this clone. The J gene is TRBJ2-5, the V gene TRBV28; D is ambiguous. This CDR3 spans 15 amino acids. From germline, CDR1 is MDHEN and CDR2 SYDVKM. V was trimmed by 3 bases and J by 5 bases, leaving 16 bases between them. The CDR3 nucleotides are TGTGCCAGCAGTTTGAGCCCCCGATCACCGGAGACCCAGTACTTC. It translates to CASSLSPRSPETQYF.

The chain couples TRBV7-2 to TRBJ1-5; the D gene is possibly TRBD1 (6 bases). CDR1 and CDR2 from the germline V gene are SGHTA and FQGNSA. The V gene lost 5 bases and the J gene lost 3 bases, with 14 bases spanning the gap. The length of the CDR3 is 15 residues. The CDR3 here is CASSVAGANNQPQHF. For the CDR3, the DNA is TGTGCCAGCAGCGTCGCAGGGGCGAACAATCAGCCCCAGCATTTT.